A selection of T cell receptor beta chains follows, all from one sample in a study of T cells after yellow fever vaccination. TCRdb passed the 5' RACE reads through MiXCR, listing each CDR3 protein once. Of hundreds of thousands of distinct CDR3 sequences in the sample, around 8.1% are singletons; the top ten hold around 17%. This specimen was PBMCs, taken more than 35 days after the first yellow fever vaccination. Every receptor here comes from a man aged 18 to 30 who received the YFV17D yellow fever vaccine. CDR3s include the opening cysteine and the closing phenylalanine or tryptophan. The D gene is left open where the match is weak. Size is stated for part of the rows, as once, few or many counts, or as a class when the clone is expanded.

d_gene	v_gene	j_gene	abundance	CDR3nt	CDR3aa
NA	TRBV12-3/TRBV12-4	TRBJ2-2	NA	TGTGCCAGCAGTACGAGCTCGGGCACCGGGGAGCTGTTTTTT	CASSTSSGTGELFF
NA	TRBV15	TRBJ2-5	many	TGTGCCACCAGCAGAGGACAGAAAGAGACCCAGTACTTC	CATSRGQKETQYF
NA	TRBV5-1	TRBJ2-7	many	TGCGCCAGCAGAGACACTGGATCCTACGAGCAGTACTTC	CASRDTGSYEQYF
TRBD2	TRBV6-2/TRBV6-3	TRBJ2-5	few	TGTGCCAGCAGGCGGGGGGGCTTTGAGACCCAGTACTTC	CASRRGGFETQYF
NA	TRBV23-1	TRBJ1-4	many	TGCGCCAGCAGTCAAAGGCAGGAGGACGTTGCAACTAATGAAAAACTGTTTTTT	CASSQRQEDVATNEKLFF
NA	TRBV7-8	TRBJ2-5	few	TGTGCCAGCAGCCCCCTCGTAGGCGGAGATAAAGAGACCCAGTACTTC	CASSPLVGGDKETQYF
NA	TRBV5-4	TRBJ2-5	many	TGTGCCAGCAGCCCGGGGGGCAGGGGAATGGAGACCCAGTACTTC	CASSPGGRGMETQYF
NA	TRBV6-1	TRBJ1-1	few	TGTGCCAGCGGCCGGGAGAGCACTGAAGCTTTCTTT	CASGRESTEAFF
NA	TRBV7-2	TRBJ1-1	few	TGTGCCAGCACCTCATCCCCCAGGGGAGGTGAAGCTTTCTTT	CASTSSPRGGEAFF
TRBD1	TRBV5-1	TRBJ2-3	few	TGCGCCAGCAGCTTGTACTCCAGGGGGCAAGATACGCAGTATTTT	CASSLYSRGQDTQYF
NA	TRBV29-1	TRBJ2-1	NA	TGCAGCGTCAGGGTAGCTTTGGACAATGAGCAGTTCTTC	CSVRVALDNEQFF
TRBD1	TRBV10-3	TRBJ2-3	many	TGTGCCATCAGTGAGGGGGGGACAGGGGCAGATACGCAGTATTTT	CAISEGGTGADTQYF
TRBD1	TRBV28	TRBJ2-2	NA	TGTGCCAGCAATAGAGGGACAGCGAACACCGGGGAGCTGTTTTTT	CASNRGTANTGELFF
NA	TRBV3-1	TRBJ1-2	few	TGTGCCAGCAGCCAAGAGCCTGGGTACTATGGCTACACCTTC	CASSQEPGYYGYTF
NA	TRBV11-2	TRBJ1-4	many	TGTGCCAGCAGCTTGGCGGGAGGGACTAATGAAAAACTGTTTTTT	CASSLAGGTNEKLFF
NA	TRBV4-3	TRBJ1-4	NA	TGCGCCAGCAGCCAAGACTGGGCAGAGGGGCTGTTTTTT	CASSQDWAEGLFF
TRBD2	TRBV12-3/TRBV12-4	TRBJ2-1	many	TGTGCCAGCAGTTTAGGGACTAGCGACTACAATGAGCAGTTCTTC	CASSLGTSDYNEQFF
TRBD2	TRBV12-3/TRBV12-4	TRBJ2-3	few	TGTGCCAGCAGTTTAATGGTGGCGGGGGGCCCTAGGTCAGATACGCAGTATTTT	CASSLMVAGGPRSDTQYF
NA	TRBV20-1	TRBJ1-2	NA	TGCAGTGCACCCGGGTTGGGTGGCTACACCTTC	CSAPGLGGYTF
NA	TRBV5-6	TRBJ2-2	NA	TGTGCCAGCAGCTTGGTTTGGTACACCGGGGAGCTGTTTTTT	CASSLVWYTGELFF
NA	TRBV5-1	TRBJ2-3	few	TGCGCCAGCAGCTTGTACGGGGACCGCACAGATACGCAGTATTTT	CASSLYGDRTDTQYF
TRBD2	TRBV10-3	TRBJ2-1	NA	TGTGCCATCAGTGAGCGACTAGCGGGGGAAGAGCAGTTCTTC	CAISERLAGEEQFF
NA	TRBV25-1	TRBJ1-2	few	TGTGCCAGCAACGTGGGCCGGGGGGGCTACACCTTC	CASNVGRGGYTF
NA	TRBV6-4	TRBJ1-5	many	TGTGCCAGCTCTGCCGGTATAAACAGTCAGCCCCAGCATTTT	CASSAGINSQPQHF
TRBD1	TRBV29-1	TRBJ2-5	many	TGCAGCGTTGTATACAGGGGGCGCGGGGAGACCCAGTACTTC	CSVVYRGRGETQYF
NA	TRBV28	TRBJ1-2	NA	TGTGCCAGCAGTTCTCACAGGGACACTAACTATGGCTACACCTTC	CASSSHRDTNYGYTF
NA	TRBV11-2	TRBJ1-3	many	TGTGCCAGCAGCCCAGACCGGGGCCTTGGCAGATTTCGAAACACCATATATTTT	CASSPDRGLGRFRNTIYF
NA	TRBV7-3	TRBJ2-3	NA	TGTGCCAGCAGCTTATATCGAGACGATACGCAGTATTTT	CASSLYRDDTQYF
TRBD2	TRBV6-5	TRBJ2-2	few	TGTGCCAGCAGTTACTCGGTAGCGGGGGGAATTACCGGGGAGCTGTTTTTT	CASSYSVAGGITGELFF
TRBD2	TRBV6-2/TRBV6-3	TRBJ2-1	many	TGTGCCAGCAGCCCCGGGGGGGGTTACAATGAGCAGTTCTTC	CASSPGGGYNEQFF
NA	TRBV12-3/TRBV12-4	TRBJ2-5	few	TGTGCCAGCAGCCCCCGGGACCATCGTTTGAACCAAGAGACCCAGTACTTC	CASSPRDHRLNQETQYF
TRBD2	TRBV12-3/TRBV12-4	TRBJ2-7	few	TGTGCCAGCAGTTTGGTAGCCCGCGGACTAGCGGGGGGGCCGTTGTACGAGCAGTACTTC	CASSLVARGLAGGPLYEQYF
TRBD1	TRBV5-8	TRBJ1-1	few	TGTGCCAGCAGCTCCGGTGACAGGGTCTCCACTGAAGCTTTCTTT	CASSSGDRVSTEAFF
TRBD1	TRBV7-6	TRBJ1-1	NA	TGTGCCAGCAGTGGGCGGACAGGCGGGGGAGATGTAGCTTTCTTT	CASSGRTGGGDVAFF
TRBD1	TRBV25-1	TRBJ1-2	few	TGTGCCAGCAGCCGGGACAGCTCTAACTATGGCTACACCTTC	CASSRDSSNYGYTF
TRBD1	TRBV14	TRBJ1-2	few	TGTGCCAGCAGTCCAGGGACAGGTCCCTATGGCTACACCTTC	CASSPGTGPYGYTF
TRBD1	TRBV18	TRBJ2-5	few	TGTGCCAGCTCACCACGGGACAGGCCCCAAGAGACCCAGTACTTC	CASSPRDRPQETQYF
TRBD1	TRBV7-9	TRBJ2-7	many	TGTGCCAGCAGCTCCGGGACAGGGGTCCACGAGCAGTACTTC	CASSSGTGVHEQYF
TRBD2	TRBV5-1	TRBJ2-7	many	TGCGCCAGCAGCGATAGCGGGGGGCTTTACGAGCAGTACTTC	CASSDSGGLYEQYF
TRBD1	TRBV6-5	TRBJ1-2	NA	TGTGCCAGCAGTTACGCACAGGGGGCTAACTATGGCTACACCTTC	CASSYAQGANYGYTF
NA	TRBV29-1	TRBJ2-1	NA	TGCAGCGTTGAGAGGGGCAATCCCAATGAGCAGTTCTTC	CSVERGNPNEQFF
NA	TRBV12-3/TRBV12-4	TRBJ2-1	NA	TGTGCCAGCAGTTTAGGAAATTCCAATGAGCAGTTCTTC	CASSLGNSNEQFF
TRBD1	TRBV20-1	TRBJ1-1	NA	TGCAGTGCTAGAGGGGGGGCGAGGACAGGGGTGGGAGCTTTCTTT	CSARGGARTGVGAFF
NA	TRBV20-1	TRBJ2-1	few	TGCAGTGCGCCCAACAATGAGCAGTTCTTC	CSAPNNEQFF
NA	TRBV5-6	TRBJ2-1	NA	TGTGCCAGCAGCTTGGAGCCAGTTTTTGAGGGTGAGCAGTTCTTC	CASSLEPVFEGEQFF
NA	TRBV27	TRBJ2-3	few	TGTGCCAGCCATCCCGACCCCTTTCCCCGAGATACGCAGTATTTT	CASHPDPFPRDTQYF
TRBD2	TRBV6-1	TRBJ2-1	NA	TGTGCCAGCGCGGGAAGGGCTAGCGGGGGGCTCAATGAGCAGTTCTTC	CASAGRASGGLNEQFF
NA	TRBV7-9	TRBJ1-2	few	TGTGCCAGCGCAGGAGATGGCTACACCTTC	CASAGDGYTF
NA	TRBV6-5	TRBJ1-1	NA	TGTGCCAGCAGTTACTCGTCGCCATGGGGAATGAACACTGAAGCTTTCTTT	CASSYSSPWGMNTEAFF
NA	TRBV3-1	TRBJ1-1	few	TGTGCCAGCAGCCTAGCATGGGACGGGTGGAACACTGAAGCTTTCTTT	CASSLAWDGWNTEAFF
TRBD2	TRBV27	TRBJ2-5	NA	TGTGCCAGCAGTTCAGCGGGGGTCGGAGAGACCCAGTACTTC	CASSSAGVGETQYF
NA	TRBV20-1	TRBJ1-1	few	TGCAGTGCTAGAGTGGTCGCAATCGGAGGGGCTTTCTTT	CSARVVAIGGAFF